These T cell receptor beta chains were read from a single sample in a study of blood T cell repertoires in COVID-19. Sequencing was performed with immunoSEQ multiplex PCR; in TCRdb, only in-frame clones are kept and a portion is missing. In the table there are fewer than 250,000 clones, about nine tenths of which are singletons. Sequenced sample: PBMCs or T cells enriched from blood (not recorded which). Receptors originate from a man aged 30 to 45 in a cohort exposed to, infected with or recovered from COVID-19 (not recorded which). Both conserved end residues are part of each CDR3. D genes are given only for firm matches. Clone size is shown for a subset of rows, as once, few, many or a class of expanded clone.

j_call d_call v_call clone_size cdr3_aa cdr3_nt
TRBJ1-2 TRBD1 TRBV19 . CASSGDRGFYGYTF TGTGCCAGTAGTGGGGACAGGGGATTCTATGGCTACACCTTC
TRBJ2-3 TRBD2 TRBV7-2 . CASRTGLAGGTDTQYF TGTGCCAGCAGAACGGGACTAGCGGGAGGAACAGATACGCAGTATTTT
TRBJ1-1 . TRBV14 . CASSQTGSNTEAFF TGTGCCAGCAGCCAAACCGGGTCGAACACTGAAGCTTTCTTT
TRBJ2-7 TRBD2 TRBV5-6 . CASSLGLANTYEQYF TGTGCCAGCAGCTTGGGACTAGCGAATACCTACGAGCAGTACTTC
TRBJ2-4 . TRBV6-5 . CASSYDGSGKNIQYF TGTGCCAGCAGTTACGATGGGAGTGGCAAAAACATTCAGTACTTC
TRBJ2-7 TRBD1 TRBV27 . CASSPTGGSYEQYF TGTGCCAGCAGTCCGACAGGGGGGAGCTACGAGCAGTACTTC
TRBJ2-4 TRBD2 TRBV15 few CATSGDLAGKNIQYF TGTGCCACCAGCGGTGATCTAGCGGGCAAAAACATTCAGTACTTC
TRBJ1-5 TRBD1 TRBV9 . CASSAGQGLNQPQHF TGTGCCAGCAGCGCGGGACAGGGGTTGAATCAGCCCCAGCATTTT
TRBJ2-2 TRBD1 TRBV7-6 . CASSHRTGLTGELFF TGTGCCAGCAGCCACCGGACAGGGCTCACCGGGGAGCTGTTTTTT
TRBJ2-7 TRBD2 TRBV6-5 . CASSPASGRSYEQYF TGTGCCAGCAGTCCCGCTAGCGGGAGGTCCTACGAGCAGTACTTC
TRBJ2-6 TRBD1 TRBV27 few CASSQALRQGIRYSGANVLTF TGTGCCAGCAGCCAGGCCCTTCGACAGGGTATTAGGTACTCTGGGGCCAACGTCCTGACTTTC
TRBJ1-5 TRBD1 TRBV5-1 . CASSRGGQGDQPQHF TGCGCCAGCAGCCGAGGCGGCCAGGGGGATCAGCCCCAGCATTTT
TRBJ1-2 TRBD1 TRBV6-5 . CASSSMGQGAGYGYTF TGTGCCAGCAGTTCCATGGGACAGGGGGCTGGCTATGGCTACACCTTC
TRBJ2-2 . TRBV10-1 . CASSEIRSGELFF TGCGCCAGCAGTGAGATAAGGAGCGGGGAGCTGTTTTTT
TRBJ2-7 . TRBV6-5 . CASRFNGQQGYEQYF TGTGCCAGCAGATTTAACGGACAGCAGGGCTACGAGCAGTACTTC
TRBJ2-3 . TRBV5-1 . CASRLTETDTQYF TGCGCCAGCAGATTGACGGAGACAGATACGCAGTATTTT
TRBJ1-4 . TRBV21-1 . CASSKGVSAGVEKLFF TGTGCCAGCAGCAAAGGAGTGAGTGCGGGGGTGGAAAAACTGTTTTTT
TRBJ2-3 TRBD2 TRBV7-6 . CASRRGLAGRYSSTDTQYF TGTGCCAGCAGACGGGGACTAGCGGGTCGGTATTCTAGCACAGATACGCAGTATTTT
TRBJ2-7 . TRBV25-1 . CASSGYRVTREEQYF TGTGCCAGCAGTGGATACAGGGTTACGAGAGAGGAGCAGTACTTC
TRBJ2-5 TRBD2 TRBV7-9 . CASSLGLAGETQYF TGTGCCAGCAGCTTAGGACTAGCGGGAGAGACCCAGTACTTC
TRBJ2-1 . TRBV19 . CASSIENTFNEQFF TGTGCCAGTAGTATAGAGAACACCTTCAATGAGCAGTTCTTC
TRBJ2-2 TRBD2 TRBV10-3 once CAISANTSGITWDTGELFF TGTGCCATCAGTGCGAACACTAGCGGGATCACGTGGGACACCGGGGAGCTGTTTTTT
TRBJ2-3 TRBD1 TRBV9 . CASSANRDRVVDTQYF TGTGCCAGCAGCGCGAACCGGGACAGGGTCGTAGATACGCAGTATTTT
TRBJ1-1 TRBD1 TRBV3-1/TRBV3-2 . CASSQHPGQGAEAFF TGTGCCAGCAGCCAACACCCGGGACAGGGGGCTGAAGCTTTCTTT
TRBJ2-7 TRBD2 TRBV27 . CASSSLTSGSSKYF TGTGCCAGCAGTTCCTTGACTAGCGGGAGTTCGAAGTACTTC
TRBJ2-7 TRBD1 TRBV7-9 . CASSLEGRGRYEQYF TGTGCCAGCAGCTTAGAAGGCAGGGGGCGGTACGAGCAGTACTTC
TRBJ2-1 . TRBV28 . CATQGVPSSYNEQFF TGTGCCACCCAAGGGGTTCCCAGCTCCTACAATGAGCAGTTCTTC
TRBJ2-7 TRBD1 TRBV7-9 . CASSSPPTGKRYEQYF TGTGCCAGCAGCTCCCCGCCGACAGGGAAAAGGTACGAGCAGTACTTC
TRBJ1-5 . TRBV10-3 . CAISERGGVGNQPQHF TGTGCCATCAGTGAACGGGGTGGCGTTGGCAATCAGCCCCAGCATTTT
TRBJ1-4 . TRBV5-4 . CASSLVASGKLFF TGTGCCAGCAGCTTGGTAGCCTCGGGAAAACTGTTTTTT
TRBJ2-1 TRBD2 TRBV10-3 . CAIGLAGSGYNEQFF TGTGCCATTGGACTAGCGGGATCGGGTTACAATGAGCAGTTCTTC
TRBJ2-7 TRBD2 TRBV28 few CASRSGTSGTYEQYF TGTGCCAGCAGGTCCGGGACTAGCGGTACCTACGAGCAGTACTTC
TRBJ2-2 TRBD1 TRBV28 . CASSGADRVRTGELFF TGTGCCAGCAGTGGGGCGGACAGGGTGCGGACCGGGGAGCTGTTTTTT
TRBJ2-1 . TRBV5-4 . CAISPGQNNEQFF TGTGCCATCTCACCCGGACAGAACAATGAGCAGTTCTTC